Included here is one T cell receptor (beta chain) sequence, with context. The data were taken from a study of blood T cell repertoires in COVID-19. The wider study: Researchers got acute and convalescent COVID-19 samples from the United States, Italy and Spain. PBMCs, B-cell-depleted T cells, or T cells were the source of the cDNA or gDNA that made up the material.

Original processing notes: Nucleated cell number was recorded as an estimate derived from reference gene primer amplification. Clones were sequenced by immunoSEQ multiplex PCR, and TCRdb holds only the in-frame ones, with some missing. That table supplies the V and J calls and clone size; D and trimming were determined from the DNA. Among hundreds of thousands of clones listed, just under 85% were seen once. Sequencing input: peripheral blood. The receptor was isolated from an elderly woman with acute or convalescent COVID-19.

The CDR3 bases are TGTGCCAGCAGTCCCCCTAGGAGGGGAGGGACAGATACGCAGTATTTT. It encodes CASSPPRRGGTDTQYF. The chain has TRBV27 and TRBJ2-3; 7 bases are a match to TRBD2. V shed 5 bases, J shed 3 bases, and the junction held 11 bases outside the gene matches. CDR3 length equals 16 residues. Germline V lookup: CDR1 MNHEY, CDR2 SMNVEV (reference sequence).